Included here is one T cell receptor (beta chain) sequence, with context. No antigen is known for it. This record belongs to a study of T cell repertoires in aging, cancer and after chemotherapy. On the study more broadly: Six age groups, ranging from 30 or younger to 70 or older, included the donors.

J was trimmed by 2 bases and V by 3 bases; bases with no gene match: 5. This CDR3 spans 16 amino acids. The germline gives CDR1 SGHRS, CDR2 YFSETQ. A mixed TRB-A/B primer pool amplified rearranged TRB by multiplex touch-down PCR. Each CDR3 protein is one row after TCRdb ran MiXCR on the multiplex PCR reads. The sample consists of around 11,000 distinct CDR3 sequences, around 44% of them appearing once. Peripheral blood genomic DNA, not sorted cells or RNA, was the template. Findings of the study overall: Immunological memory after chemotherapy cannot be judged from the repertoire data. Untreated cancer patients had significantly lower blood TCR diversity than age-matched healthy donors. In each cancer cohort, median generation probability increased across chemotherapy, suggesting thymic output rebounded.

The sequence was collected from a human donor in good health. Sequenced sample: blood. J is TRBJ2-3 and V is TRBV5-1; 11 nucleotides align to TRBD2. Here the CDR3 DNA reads TGCGCCAGCAGCTCTAGCGGGGGGCCTGACACAGATACGCAGTATTTT. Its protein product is CASSSSGGPDTDTQYF.